This T cell receptor (beta chain) originates from a study of siplizumab effects on memory and regulatory T cells (dated by TCRdb to the late 2010s). In the study overall: The study looked at the effect of siplizumab, an anti-CD2 antibody, on alloreactive T-cell subsets in allogeneic mixed lymphocyte reactions made from human PBMCs. The study at large found these results: Greater diversity appeared to be present in unstimulated naive T cells than in memory T cells, and a substantial contribution to the alloresponse seemed to be made by naive cells. The cumulative frequency of alloreactive sequences traceable to unstimulated CD4+ memory T cells was significantly reduced by siplizumab. Because sequences below about 10^-5 frequency were poorly captured, only a minor fraction of alloreactive clones could be mapped to unstimulated subsets. No functional confirmation was obtained for the suppressive function of proliferating Tregs from siplizumab cultures. In reactions with siplizumab, an average of approximately 69% of mappable alloreactive CD4+ clones were Treg-derived, compared with 26.9% in control reactions. About 75-95% of proliferating CD4+ or CD8+ clones could not be given a naive or memory phenotype.

With regard to this clone: The antigen this receptor binds is unknown. Nothing much larger sits one base from this clone, and base qualities are not available.

The germline V gene sets CDR1 to SGHRS and CDR2 to YFSETQ. The CDR3, cysteine through phenylalanine, is 12 amino acids long. The entry retains the CDR3 DNA only, 36 bases that are in frame from base 1. A distance of 11 bases separates the germline ends of V and J, which lose 3 bases and 8 bases respectively. Library preparation employed the immunoSEQ multiplex PCR assay. Each sample had 80,000 to 100,000 TCR templates assayed by the deep sequencing platform. Genomic DNA extracted from sorted T cells was the material used for TCRbeta CDR3 sequencing. Processing in the source paper ran as follows. The R programming language was used for clonal analysis of the TCRbeta CDR3 data. Unstimulated samples were compared with post-reaction CFSE-low samples to define alloreactive CD4+ and CD8+ clones. Regulatory or non-regulatory origin was assigned to alloreactive CD4+ clones by matching of sequences to sorted unstimulated Treg and non-Treg repertoires. TCRdb carries this immuneACCESS record with in-frame sequences only. Its versions omit some clonotypes, under half of them owing to an unresolved V gene in the studies checked, with the rest unexplained. The D gene and trimming were derived from the DNA, and the V and J assignments and clone size from that table. The sample has some 65,000 clones on record, about 90% of them singletons. 1.7% of the sample is held by the ten biggest clonotypes.

Sorted unstimulated T cells and proliferating T cells recovered from mixed lymphocyte reactions underwent TCRbeta CDR3 sequencing. Fresh whole blood from roughly ten HLA-typed healthy donors was used to isolate PBMCs. To map where alloreactive clones came from, CD4+ regulatory T cells in the unstimulated state were FACS-sorted. Sequences were obtained from Tregs sorted from blood. This chain is built from TRBV5-1 and TRBJ1-2, with the D segment identity uncertain. This clonotype originated in a human donor in good health. The encoded CDR3 is CASSSPPGGYTF. The DNA reads as follows: TGCGCCAGCAGCTCCCCTCCCGGAGGCTACACCTTC.